The TCR beta chain under discussion was sequenced for a study of T-cell memory formation after mild COVID-19. For the study at large: TCR clusters were mostly donor specific. Regarding the study as a whole: Contracting CD4+ clones sat mainly in CM and EM; CD8+ in EMRA.

As for this clonotype: No antigen is known for it.

TCRdb re-analysed the 5' RACE reads in MiXCR, keeping a single row per CDR3 protein. This sample has about 340,000 distinct CDR3 sequences, with around 21% found just once. The CDR3 loop spans 12 amino acids. Trimming left V 3 bases short and J 7 bases short, with 9 bases between. Germline V gene sequence: CDR1 SEHNR, CDR2 FQNEAQ (reference sequence). The TCR was taken from an adult woman who had mild COVID-19 (a few samples of this study predate the infection). Cell type and time point are not known. The sequenced sample was PBMCs or a T cell subset sorted from them (not recorded which). V usage is TRBV7-9 and J usage is TRBJ1-2; D gene uncertain. Here the CDR3 reads CASSFQQSGYTF. Written as DNA, the CDR3 is TGTGCCAGCAGCTTTCAGCAGTCTGGCTACACCTTC.